These 11 T cell receptor beta chains were sequenced from one sample in a study of neoadjuvant anti-PD-1 for oral cavity cancer. Generated by immunoSEQ multiplex PCR, the TCRdb table keeps only in-frame clones and is missing some. The data hold some 15,000 clones, with approximately 73% observed a single time. Sample time point: after neoadjuvant nivolumab, at surgical resection. The sequencing here drew on PBMCs, taken after nivolumab (anti-PD-1) treatment. The source of these receptors is a person between 40 and 80 years old with oral cavity squamous cell carcinoma.

The chain is built from TRBV25-1 and TRBJ2-6, with D hard to call. The CDR3 is made up of 15 amino acids. Trimming pared 1 base from V and 0 bases from J, leaving 4 bases between. The germline V gene encodes CDR1 MGHDK and CDR2 SYGVNS. In nucleotides, the CDR3 is TGTGCCAGCAGTGAATGGGGCTCTGGGGCCAACGTCCTGACTTTC. Its protein product is CASSEWGSGANVLTF.

V usage is TRBV28 and J usage is TRBJ1-2; 7 bases fit TRBD1. V dropped 5 bases and J dropped 8; count of bases not matched to a gene: 11. Germline-derived CDR1 and CDR2 are MDHEN and SYDVKM. CDR3 length: 14 residues. CDR3 nucleotide sequence: TGTGCCAGCAGTCCCCCGGACAGGATACGCGGCTACACCTTC. As protein: CASSPPDRIRGYTF.

The chain recombines TRBV6-5 with TRBJ2-3; no firm D call. The CDR3 contains 12 residues. CDR1 is MNHEY, CDR2 SVGAGI, per germline. The V end lost 3 bases, the J end lost 4 bases, and 5 bases lay between the germline ends. The CDR3 bases are TGTGCCAGCAGTTATACACCAGATACGCAGTATTTT. Amino acids: CASSYTPDTQYF.

The CDR3 nucleotides read TGTGCCAGCTCACCACCCGGGTCCCTCTCCTACGAGCAGTACTTC. Its protein product is CASSPPGSLSYEQYF. V is TRBV18 and J is TRBJ2-7; D unresolved. Trimming took 0 bases from V and 0 from J, leaving 9 bases between them. CDR1 KGHSH and CDR2 LQKENI come from the germline V gene. The CDR3 spans 15 residues.

CDR3 DNA: TGTGCCAGCAGCTTAGAAAGCCGTTCCTCTGGAAACACCATATATTTT. Residues: CASSLESRSSGNTIYF. This sequence joins TRBV7-2 and TRBJ1-3; D uncertain. V was shortened by 1 base and J by 0 bases, with 10 bases between the two germline ends. CDR3 length: 16 amino acids. CDR1 and CDR2 from the germline V gene are SGHTA and FQGNSA.

The chain links TRBV19 to TRBJ1-1; D may be TRBD1 (5 bases). Trimming took 2 bases from V and 0 from J, leaving 13 bases between them. Germline lookup yields CDR1 LNHDA and CDR2 SQIVND (reference sequence). The length of the CDR3 is 16 residues. The CDR3 DNA is TGTGCCAGTAGTATAATTGGGGGTGGGGTGAACACTGAAGCTTTCTTT. The encoded protein is CASSIIGGGVNTEAFF.

V is TRBV7-3 and J is TRBJ2-3; no reliable D call. This CDR3 contains 14 residues. Per germline, CDR1 SGHTA and CDR2 FQGTGA. V lost 3 bases and J lost 2, with 9 bases in between. CDR3 residues: CASSFTAHTDTQYF. In nucleotides, the CDR3 is TGTGCCAGCAGCTTTACCGCCCACACAGATACGCAGTATTTT.

V is TRBV28 and J is TRBJ1-2; the match to TRBD1 covers 11 bases. V trimming: 3 bases; J trimming: 4 bases; junction bases outside the gene matches: 7. The germline V gene has CDR1 MDHEN and CDR2 SYDVKM. CDR3 length: 16 residues. CDR3 coding DNA: TGTGCCAGCAGTTTTGAAGGGACAGGGGGGAGCTATGGCTACACCTTC. This translates into CASSFEGTGGSYGYTF.

V gene TRBV12-2 combines with J gene TRBJ2-1; TRBD2 is the table's D call, not checked against the DNA. TRBV12-2 is annotated as a pseudogene. This CDR3 spans 15 amino acids. The CDR3 reads CASRLGLAGYNEQFF. The DNA for the CDR3 is TGTGCAAGTCGCTTAGGACTAGCGGGATACAATGAGCAGTTCTTC.

V and J are TRBV9 and TRBJ1-2; D remains unclear. V was shortened by 0 bases and J by 3 bases, with 6 bases between the two germline ends. The CDR3 runs to 13 residues. Germline CDR1 is SGDLS and CDR2 is YYNGEE. Written as DNA, the CDR3 is TGTGCCAGCAGCGTAGCCGGGGACTATGGCTACACCTTC. Protein product: CASSVAGDYGYTF.

The rearrangement joins TRBV28 to TRBJ2-2; D tentatively reads TRBD1 or TRBD2 (6 bases each). The CDR3 covers 18 residues. Germline lookup yields CDR1 MDHEN and CDR2 SYDVKM. V was clipped by 7 bases and J by 1 base, with 22 bases between them. This CDR3 reads CASTRGGGLNVNTGELFF. CDR3 nucleotides: TGTGCCAGCACCCGAGGGGGAGGCCTAAACGTGAACACCGGGGAGCTGTTTTTT.